This TCR beta chain was recorded in a study of breast tumors, draining lymph nodes, adjacent tissues. Overall study findings and caveats: Data only fit, rather than demonstrated, lymph node origin of most tumor T cells. Most tumor T cells seemingly derive from lymph node, then expand in tumor.

This clonotype was counted many times. Its target is not known. Samples came from axillary lymph nodes draining the breast cancer. TCRdb re-derived calls from the multiplex PCR reads in MiXCR, one entry per CDR3 protein. The profile shows under 150,000 distinct CDR3 sequences, less than 25% of them singletons. CDR1 and CDR2 from the germline V gene are MNHNS and SASEGT. The CDR3 covers 16 residues. V trimming: 7 bases; J trimming: 0 bases; junction bases outside the gene matches: 11. The TCR comes from a female donor with breast cancer. Some clones in this sample may be carry-over from other donors' samples. The sequenced material came from axillary lymph node tissue. This chain connects TRBV6-1 to TRBJ2-7, with 8 bases fitting TRBD2. CDR3 sequence (DNA): TGTGCCAGCACCGCCCCTGTCGGGAGGGCCTCCTACGAGCAGTACTTC. The encoded protein is CASTAPVGRASYEQYF.